A single sample gave rise to the 24 T cell receptor beta chains below, sequenced in a study of identical twins. TCRdb fed the 5' RACE reads into MiXCR, producing one record per CDR3 protein. This sample yields nearly 900,000 distinct CDR3 sequences, of which about 12% are seen a single time; around 1.6% belongs to the top ten. These data also formed part of another study, on yellow fever vaccine responses in identical twins.

The specimen sequenced was PBMCs. These receptors were collected from a woman under 30 in good health.

The genes are TRBV5-1 and TRBJ2-2; D is possibly TRBD2 (5 bases). Trimming left V 4 bases short and J 3 bases short, with 16 bases between. Germline V gene data show CDR1 as SGHRS and CDR2 as YFSETQ. The CDR3 consists of 16 residues. CDR3 bases: TGCGCCAGCAGCAACCGGGATCCCCTCCACACCGGGGAGCTGTTTTTT. It is translated as CASSNRDPLHTGELFF.

This clonotype was seen more than once but under ten times. The rearrangement links TRBV7-6 to TRBJ2-1, with a possible D match to TRBD2 (7 bases). The germline V gene has CDR1 SGHVS and CDR2 FNYEAQ. The CDR3 contains 15 residues. Trimming stripped 5 bases from V and 3 bases from J, with 14 bases between. This CDR3 reads CASSGGGRYYNEQFF. Here the CDR3 DNA reads TGTGCCAGCAGCGGGGGGGGCCGATACTACAATGAGCAGTTCTTC.

Only a few counts were recorded for this clonotype. The chain is built from TRBV12-3 or TRBV12-4 and TRBJ2-3, with TRBD2 matching over 7 bases. The CDR3 is 11 amino acids. V was pared by 4 bases and J by 10 bases, with 2 bases of the junction left unmatched. The CDR3 reads CASSYSGAQYF. The CDR3 DNA reads as TGTGCCAGCAGTTACAGCGGGGCGCAGTATTTT.

This clonotype was counted at least ten times. This rearrangement joins TRBV6-5 to TRBJ1-4; tentative D call: TRBD1 (6 bases). The CDR3 loop spans 14 amino acids. Trimming shortened V by 4 bases and J by 5 bases, and 11 bases separated the two germline ends. From germline, CDR1 is MNHEY and CDR2 SVGAGI. The DNA of the CDR3 is TGTGCCAGCAGTTCACAGGGCGGGAATGAAAAACTGTTTTTT. Translation: CASSSQGGNEKLFF.

The chain combines TRBV29-1 with TRBJ2-5; tentative D call: TRBD2 (6 bases). Germline V CDR1 and CDR2: SQVTM, ANQGSEA. This CDR3 is 13 amino acids long. Trimming left V 5 bases short and J 0 bases short, with 10 bases between. The CDR3 is CSVSGLNQETQYF. DNA for the CDR3: TGCAGCGTTTCTGGACTAAACCAAGAGACCCAGTACTTC.

This clonotype was seen a few times. The CDR3, as DNA: TGCGCCAGCAGCTTGGCCGCCCGGAGGACAGGGACCTACGAGCAGTACTTC. It codes for CASSLAARRTGTYEQYF. The chain carries TRBV5-1 and TRBJ2-7; 8 nucleotides agree with TRBD1. The CDR3 sequence is 17 residues long. V lost 0 bases to trimming and J lost 2 bases; unmatched junction nucleotides: 10. From germline, CDR1 is SGHRS and CDR2 YFSETQ.

This clonotype was seen ten or more times. V gene TRBV20-1 combines with J gene TRBJ2-1, with TRBD2 matching 8 bases. The V segment lost 7 bases and the J segment 0 bases; nucleotides outside the gene matches: 14. Germline CDR1 reads DFQATT; CDR2 reads SNEGSKA (reference sequence). CDR3 length: 17 residues. This CDR3 is CSGEGLDGRSSYNEQFF. The CDR3 nucleotides read TGCAGTGGGGAGGGACTAGATGGAAGAAGCTCCTACAATGAGCAGTTCTTC.

This clonotype was counted at least ten times. CDR3 loop: CATSSQGQGTEAFF. CDR3 coding DNA: TGTGCCACCAGCAGCCAAGGACAGGGTACTGAAGCTTTCTTT. This chain connects TRBV15 to TRBJ1-1, with 8 nucleotides matching TRBD1. The CDR3 runs to 14 residues. J was trimmed by 5 bases and V by 3 bases; bases with no gene match: 5. CDR1 LNHNV and CDR2 YYDKDF come from the germline V gene (reference sequence).

The chain carries TRBV5-1 and TRBJ2-1; TRBD2 matches at 9 bases. Germline trimming cut 4 bases from V and 8 bases from J; bases unmatched to any gene: 10. The CDR3 is made up of 15 amino acids. Germline CDR1 is SGHRS and CDR2 is YFSETQ. CDR3 nucleotides: TGCGCCAGCAGCATTGGGGCGGGAGGGCCGCATGAGCAGTTCTTC. This encodes CASSIGAGGPHEQFF.

The V and J genes are TRBV10-3 and TRBJ2-3; tentatively, D is TRBD1 or TRBD2 (6 bases each). Germline assignment: CDR1 ENHRY and CDR2 SYGVKD. Trimming stripped 8 bases from V and 0 bases from J, with 15 bases between. This CDR3 region has 15 residues. CDR3 sequence reads: CAIGLGGGSTDTQYF. The CDR3 bases are TGTGCCATCGGTCTAGGAGGGGGGAGCACAGATACGCAGTATTTT.

The J gene is TRBJ1-2, the V gene TRBV15, with TRBD1 as a possible D gene (6 bases). V lost 9 bases and J 2 bases, leaving 13 bases between the germline ends. CDR1 is LNHNV and CDR2 is YYDKDF in the germline V gene (reference sequence). The CDR3 contains 13 residues. The CDR3 region is CATRRDMNYGYTF. CDR3 nucleotides: TGTGCCACTAGGCGGGACATGAACTATGGCTACACCTTC.

In this sample, this clonotype turned up a few times. This chain links TRBV20-1 with TRBJ1-5, with 8 bases lining up with TRBD1. V lost 6 bases and J lost 9; bases outside the gene matches: 10. This CDR3 is 13 amino acids long. CDR1 and CDR2 (germline): DFQATT, SNEGSKA (reference sequence). The CDR3, as DNA: TGCAGTGCAATGACAGGGGTTGAGCGGCCCCAGCATTTT. Translation gives CSAMTGVERPQHF.

There are many counts of this clonotype. The chain is built from TRBV13 and TRBJ2-3, with 11 positions matching TRBD2. Unmatched junction bases numbered 6, after V lost 2 bases and J lost 2 bases. Looked up from germline, CDR1 is PRHDT and CDR2 is FYEKMQ (reference sequence). This CDR3 region has 17 residues. In DNA, the CDR3 is TGTGCCAGCAGCTTACGCCCGGGACTAGCGGTCACAGATACGCAGTATTTT. It translates to CASSLRPGLAVTDTQYF.

This clonotype was seen a handful of times. V is TRBV20-1 and J is TRBJ2-2; 7 bases map to TRBD1. Germline loops: CDR1 DFQATT, CDR2 SNEGSKA (reference sequence). V was clipped by 2 bases and J by 6 bases; unmatched bases: 12. This CDR3 is 16 amino acids long. The CDR3 here is CSARSRTFQGAGELFF. The CDR3 DNA reads TGCAGTGCTAGATCCAGGACTTTTCAGGGGGCCGGGGAGCTGTTTTTT.

This clonotype was counted between two and nine times. The CDR3 spells CASQGLASSYNSPLHF. CDR3 coding DNA: TGTGCCAGCCAGGGACTCGCGAGCTCCTATAATTCACCCCTCCACTTT. This rearrangement joins TRBV12-3 or TRBV12-4 to TRBJ1-6, with a weak D call TRBD1 (5 bases). Trimming took 8 bases from V and 0 from J, leaving 14 bases between them. CDR3 size: 16 residues.

The chain combines TRBV6-1 with TRBJ1-6; D perhaps matches TRBD1 (5 bases). The V gene's germline CDR1 is MNHNS and CDR2 SASEGT. CDR3 size: 14 residues. Deletions cut 6 bases from V and 5 bases from J, with 11 bases between. CDR3 sequence reads: CASREGWNNSPLHF. The CDR3, as DNA: TGTGCCAGCAGAGAGGGGTGGAATAATTCACCCCTCCACTTT.

The V gene is TRBV27, the J gene TRBJ2-7; 14 bases line up with TRBD2. The V gene's germline CDR1 is MNHEY and CDR2 SMNVEV (reference sequence). The CDR3 loop spans 16 amino acids. With 4 bases clipped from V and 5 bases from J, the junction kept 7 bases outside the gene matches. The CDR3 region is CASSYLGTSGRHEQYF. CDR3 coding DNA: TGTGCCAGCAGTTACCTAGGGACTAGCGGGAGACACGAGCAGTACTTC.

This clonotype occurred many times. The chain uses TRBV24-1 and TRBJ2-4; D call uncertain. Deletions cut 5 bases from V and 3 bases from J, with 10 bases between. The CDR3 sequence is 14 residues long. CDR1 KGHDR and CDR2 SFDVKD come from the germline V gene. The CDR3 reads CATSADGNKNIQYF. CDR3 nucleotides: TGTGCCACCAGTGCGGACGGCAACAAAAACATTCAGTACTTC.

V and J are TRBV7-8 and TRBJ1-6; 7 nucleotides align to TRBD1. The CDR3 is 18 residues long. Trimming cost V 5 bases and J 4 bases; bases outside gene matches: 14. CDR1 SGHVS and CDR2 FQNEAQ come from the germline V gene. The CDR3 loop reads CASSRTISGQKYNSPLHF. The CDR3 DNA sequence: TGTGCCAGCAGCCGGACGATCTCGGGACAGAAATATAATTCACCCCTCCACTTT.

The chain combines TRBV7-9 with TRBJ2-3, with TRBD2 identical over 7 bases. J was trimmed by 2 bases and V by 2 bases; bases with no gene match: 10. The CDR3 is 17 amino acids. Germline CDR1 reads SEHNR; CDR2 reads FQNEAQ (reference sequence). This CDR3 is CASSLPGTKETTDTQYF. Written as DNA, the CDR3 is TGTGCCAGCAGCTTACCCGGGACTAAGGAGACCACAGATACGCAGTATTTT.

This clonotype was seen only a few times. The V and J genes are TRBV5-1 and TRBJ2-2; possibly TRBD1 for D (6 bases). The germline V gene has CDR1 SGHRS and CDR2 YFSETQ. CDR3 length: 16 amino acids. Trimming took 0 bases from V and 6 from J, leaving 15 bases between them. In DNA, the CDR3 is TGCGCCAGCAGCTTGGATGGACAGAGTGGGGCCGGGGAGCTGTTTTTT. Translation: CASSLDGQSGAGELFF.

This clonotype was detected many times. The V and J genes are TRBV12-3 or TRBV12-4 and TRBJ1-2, with 8 bases matching TRBD1. V was pared by 8 bases and J by 8 bases, with 7 bases of the junction left unmatched. The CDR3 covers 12 residues. Here the CDR3 reads CASHPGQGGYTF. The DNA for the CDR3 is TGTGCCAGCCATCCCGGACAGGGCGGCTACACCTTC.

The chain employs TRBV12-3 or TRBV12-4 and TRBJ1-1, with a weak D call TRBD1 (5 bases). This CDR3 spans 14 amino acids. V lost 6 bases and J 0 bases, leaving 11 bases between the germline ends. CDR3 sequence (DNA): TGTGCCAGCAGATCATCGGGGGTGAACACTGAAGCTTTCTTT. Encoded protein: CASRSSGVNTEAFF.

There are a few counts of this clonotype. The gene calls are TRBV24-1 and TRBJ2-2; tentatively, D is TRBD1 (5 bases). Per the germline V gene, CDR1 is KGHDR and CDR2 is SFDVKD. V lost 3 bases and J 0 bases, leaving 10 bases between the germline ends. The CDR3 is made up of 16 amino acids. CDR3 DNA: TGTGCCACCAGTGATCCTGGGGCGGCGAACACCGGGGAGCTGTTTTTT. It translates to CATSDPGAANTGELFF.